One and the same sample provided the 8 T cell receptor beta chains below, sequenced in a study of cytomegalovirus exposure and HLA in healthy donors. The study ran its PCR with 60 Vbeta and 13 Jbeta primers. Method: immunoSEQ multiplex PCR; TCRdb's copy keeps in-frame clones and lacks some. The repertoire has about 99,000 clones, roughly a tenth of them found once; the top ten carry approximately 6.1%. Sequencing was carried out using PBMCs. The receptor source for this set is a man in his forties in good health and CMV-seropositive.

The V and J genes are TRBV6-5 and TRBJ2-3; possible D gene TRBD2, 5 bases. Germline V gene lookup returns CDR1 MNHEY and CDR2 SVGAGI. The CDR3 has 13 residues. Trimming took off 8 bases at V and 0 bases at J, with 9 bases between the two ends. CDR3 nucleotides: TGTGCCAGCCTAGCAGTAAGCACAGATACGCAGTATTTT. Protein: CASLAVSTDTQYF.

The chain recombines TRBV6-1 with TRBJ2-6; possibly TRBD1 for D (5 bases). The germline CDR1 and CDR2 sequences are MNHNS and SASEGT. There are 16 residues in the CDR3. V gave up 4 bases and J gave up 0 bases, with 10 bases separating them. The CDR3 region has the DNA TGTGCCAGCAGTGGCCAGGGTATCTCTGGGGCCAACGTCCTGACTTTC. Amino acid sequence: CASSGQGISGANVLTF.

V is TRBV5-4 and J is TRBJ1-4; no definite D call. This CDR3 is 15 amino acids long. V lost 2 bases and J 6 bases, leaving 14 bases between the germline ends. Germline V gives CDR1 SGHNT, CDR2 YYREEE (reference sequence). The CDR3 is CASSFTVGNDEKLFF. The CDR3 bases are TGTGCCAGCAGCTTTACCGTCGGGAACGATGAAAAACTGTTTTTT.

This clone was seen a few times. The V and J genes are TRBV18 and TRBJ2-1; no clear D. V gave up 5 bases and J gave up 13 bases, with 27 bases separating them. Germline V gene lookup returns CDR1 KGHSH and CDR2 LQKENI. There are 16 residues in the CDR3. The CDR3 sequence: CASSFKVSAEPLGQFF. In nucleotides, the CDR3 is TGTGCCAGCTCATTCAAAGTGTCGGCGGAACCTCTCGGACAGTTCTTC.

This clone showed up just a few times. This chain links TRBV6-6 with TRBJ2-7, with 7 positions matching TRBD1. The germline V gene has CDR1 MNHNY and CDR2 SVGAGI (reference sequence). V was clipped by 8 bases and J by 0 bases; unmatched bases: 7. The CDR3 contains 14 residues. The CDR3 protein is CASYVTGDSYEQYF. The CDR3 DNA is TGTGCCAGCTACGTCACAGGGGACTCCTACGAGCAGTACTTC.

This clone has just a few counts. The CDR3 nucleotides are TGCGCCAGCAGCCCCGTAGCGGGGGGAACAGATACGCAGTATTTT. Amino acid sequence: CASSPVAGGTDTQYF. This chain links TRBV4-3 with TRBJ2-3; TRBD2 matches 10 bases. This CDR3 region has 15 residues. With V trimmed by 4 bases and J by 3 bases, 4 bases remained unmatched. Germline CDR1 reads LGHNA; CDR2 reads YSLEER.

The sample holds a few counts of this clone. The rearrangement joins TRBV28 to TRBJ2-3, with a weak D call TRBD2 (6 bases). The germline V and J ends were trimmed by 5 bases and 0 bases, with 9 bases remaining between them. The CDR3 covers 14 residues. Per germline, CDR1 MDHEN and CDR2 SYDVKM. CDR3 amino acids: CASSGGISTDTQYF. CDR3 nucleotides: TGTGCCAGCAGTGGCGGGATTAGCACAGATACGCAGTATTTT.

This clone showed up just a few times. The CDR3 loop is CASSRGGVETQYF. CDR3 coding DNA: TGTGCCAGTTCTAGGGGGGGGGTAGAGACCCAGTACTTC. This rearrangement joins TRBV7-9 to TRBJ2-5, with a tentative D call TRBD2 (7 bases). This CDR3 spans 13 amino acids. V gave up 9 bases and J gave up 4 bases, with 15 bases separating them. Germline assignment: CDR1 SEHNR and CDR2 FQNEAQ (reference sequence).